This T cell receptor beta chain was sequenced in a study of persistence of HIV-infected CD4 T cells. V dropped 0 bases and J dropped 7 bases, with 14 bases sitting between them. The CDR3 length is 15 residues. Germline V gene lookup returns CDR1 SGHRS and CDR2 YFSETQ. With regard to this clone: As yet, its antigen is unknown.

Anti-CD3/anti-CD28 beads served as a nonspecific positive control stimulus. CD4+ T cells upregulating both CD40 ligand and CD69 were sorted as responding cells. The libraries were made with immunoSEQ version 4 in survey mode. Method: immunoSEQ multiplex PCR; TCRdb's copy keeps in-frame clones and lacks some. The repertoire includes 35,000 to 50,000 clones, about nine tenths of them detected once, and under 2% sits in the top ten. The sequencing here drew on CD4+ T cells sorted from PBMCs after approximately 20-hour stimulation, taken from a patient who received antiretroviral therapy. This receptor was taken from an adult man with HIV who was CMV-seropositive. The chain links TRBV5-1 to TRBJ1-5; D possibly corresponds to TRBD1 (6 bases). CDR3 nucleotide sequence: TGCGCCAGCAGCTTGGAGGCAGGGGCGAGACAGCCCCAGCATTTT. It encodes CASSLEAGARQPQHF. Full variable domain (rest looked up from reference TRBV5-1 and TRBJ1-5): KAGVTQTPRYLIKTRGQQVTLSCSPISGHRSVSWYQQTPGQGLQFLFEYFSETQRNKGNFPGRFSGRQFSNSRSEMNVSTLELGDSALYLCASSLEAGARQPQHFGDGTRLSIL.